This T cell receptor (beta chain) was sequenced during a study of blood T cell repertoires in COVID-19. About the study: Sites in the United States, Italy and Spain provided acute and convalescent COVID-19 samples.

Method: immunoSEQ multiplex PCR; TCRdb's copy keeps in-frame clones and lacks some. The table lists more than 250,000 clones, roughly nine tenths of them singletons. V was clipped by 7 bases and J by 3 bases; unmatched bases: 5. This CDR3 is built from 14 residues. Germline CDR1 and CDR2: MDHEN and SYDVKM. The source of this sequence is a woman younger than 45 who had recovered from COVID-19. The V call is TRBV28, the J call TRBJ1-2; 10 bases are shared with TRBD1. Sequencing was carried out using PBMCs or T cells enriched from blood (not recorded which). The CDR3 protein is CASKTGGAHYGYTF. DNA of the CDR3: TGTGCCAGCAAGACAGGGGGCGCCCACTATGGCTACACCTTC.